The 16 T cell receptor beta chains in this list originate from one sample, sequenced in a study of yellow fever vaccine responses in identical twins. TCRdb used MiXCR to reprocess the RT-PCR reads, holding one entry per CDR3 protein. The data hold a few thousand distinct CDR3 sequences, with approximately 73% observed a single time. The source was T cells from blood (PBMCs), unsorted or a sorted subset (not recorded which), collected before or after yellow fever vaccination (not recorded which). The receptor source for this set is a woman under 30 who received the yellow fever vaccine.

This clonotype was seen a few times. The CDR3, as DNA: TGTGCCAGCACTCAAGCTAGCGGGGGGGTTAGCTCCTACAATGAGCAGTTCTTC. As protein: CASTQASGGVSSYNEQFF. The chain combines TRBV2 with TRBJ2-1, with 12 bases fitting TRBD2. V lost 7 bases and J lost 0; bases outside the gene matches: 10. This CDR3 is 18 amino acids long. Per germline, CDR1 SNHLY and CDR2 FYNNEI.

The V call is TRBV11-1, the J call TRBJ2-2; 8 nucleotides line up with TRBD1. Germline CDR1 is SGHAT and CDR2 is FQDESV (reference sequence). The CDR3 contains 18 residues. J lost 0 bases, V lost 5 bases, and 11 bases had no gene match. CDR3: CASSPLPGQATNTGELFF. CDR3 sequence (DNA): TGTGCCAGCAGCCCCTTACCGGGACAGGCAACGAACACCGGGGAGCTGTTTTTT.

The chain combines TRBV29-1 with TRBJ2-7; tentative D call: TRBD1 (6 bases). This CDR3 has 13 amino acids. Germline V gene sequence: CDR1 SQVTM, CDR2 ANQGSEA. The V end lost 6 bases, the J end lost 2 bases, and 14 bases lay between the germline ends. The CDR3 DNA is TGCAGCGTCCCCGGACAGTCCACCTACGAGCAGTACTTC. Translation gives CSVPGQSTYEQYF.

This chain uses TRBV29-1 with TRBJ1-1; D is perhaps TRBD1 (5 bases). The CDR3 totals 11 residues. V lost 6 bases to trimming and J lost 3 bases, with 8 bases between them. Germline loops: CDR1 SQVTM, CDR2 ANQGSEA. This CDR3 reads CSVRGDTEAFF. CDR3 nucleotides: TGCAGCGTCCGAGGGGACACTGAAGCTTTCTTT.

This sequence joins TRBV7-6 and TRBJ2-1, with TRBD2 matching over 11 bases. Trimming removed 2 bases from V and 9 bases from J; junction bases left unmatched: 12. The germline V gene encodes CDR1 SGHVS and CDR2 FNYEAQ. The CDR3 is made up of 17 amino acids. The CDR3 sequence is CASSLNVAGGPMGEQFF. CDR3 DNA sequence: TGTGCCAGCAGCTTAAATGTAGCGGGAGGGCCAATGGGTGAGCAGTTCTTC.

The gene calls are TRBV11-1 and TRBJ1-1; maybe TRBD1 (6 bases). Germline CDR1 is SGHAT and CDR2 is FQDESV (reference sequence). The CDR3 is 14 residues long. The V gene lost 3 bases and the J gene lost 4 bases, with 12 bases spanning the gap. The chain's CDR3 is CASSFVLGGTEAFF. The CDR3 DNA is TGTGCCAGCAGCTTCGTTTTAGGGGGCACTGAAGCTTTCTTT.

The CDR3 here is CASTPWPVDLGGTDTQYF. The CDR3 DNA is TGTGCCAGCACCCCCTGGCCCGTGGATCTTGGCGGCACAGATACGCAGTATTTT. The rearrangement uses TRBV11-1 and TRBJ2-3, with D unclear. The ends were cut back, 7 bases at V and 1 base at J, with 24 bases in the middle. Germline lookup yields CDR1 SGHAT and CDR2 FQDESV (reference sequence). This CDR3 has 18 residues.

V usage is TRBV11-1 and J usage is TRBJ2-1, with 11 nucleotides matching TRBD2. The V gene end was trimmed by 4 bases and the J gene end by 4 bases; junction bases not matched to a gene: 6. Germline CDR1 reads SGHAT; CDR2 reads FQDESV (reference sequence). This CDR3 comprises 16 residues. The CDR3 nucleotides read TGTGCCAGCAGCTCAACTCTAGCGGGAGGTTACAATGAGCAGTTCTTC. This translates into CASSSTLAGGYNEQFF.

J is TRBJ1-1 and V is TRBV5-5; D is possibly TRBD1 (6 bases). Trimming took 2 bases from V and 6 from J, leaving 8 bases between them. CDR1 and CDR2 from the germline V gene are SGHKS and YYEKEE (reference sequence). This CDR3 has 12 amino acids. Here the CDR3 reads CASSFTGPEAFF. The CDR3 coding sequence is TGTGCCAGCAGCTTCACAGGGCCTGAAGCTTTCTTT.

This clonotype was observed a few times. The chain recombines TRBV6-4 with TRBJ1-2; D possibly corresponds to TRBD1 (5 bases). Deletions cut 0 bases from V and 3 bases from J, with 5 bases between. Germline V lookup: CDR1 MRHNA, CDR2 SNTAGT. The CDR3 spans 13 residues. CDR3 sequence (DNA): TGTGCCAGCAGTGACTCGGGACACTATGGCTACACCTTC. Translating gives CASSDSGHYGYTF.

This chain connects TRBV6-1 to TRBJ2-3, with 9 bases fitting TRBD1. Looked up from germline, CDR1 is MNHNS and CDR2 is SASEGT. V trimming: 8 bases; J trimming: 1 base; junction bases outside the gene matches: 4. The CDR3 is 14 residues long. CDR3: CASSRTGGTDTQYF. CDR3 coding DNA: TGTGCCAGCTCCCGGACAGGGGGCACAGATACGCAGTATTTT.

The rearrangement links TRBV2 to TRBJ2-7; D gene uncertain. This CDR3 comprises 14 residues. V lost 4 bases and J lost 2, with 12 bases in between. CDR1 is SNHLY, CDR2 FYNNEI, per germline. The CDR3 protein is CASSGGSAPYEQYF. The CDR3 DNA sequence: TGTGCCAGCAGTGGAGGCTCAGCGCCCTACGAGCAGTACTTC.

The rearrangement links TRBV29-1 to TRBJ2-7; D may be TRBD1 (6 bases). The CDR3 length is 13 residues. Trimming shortened V by 2 bases and J by 4 bases, and 12 bases separated the two germline ends. The V gene's germline CDR1 is SQVTM and CDR2 ANQGSEA. This chain's CDR3 is CSVETGHKYEQYF. The CDR3 DNA reads as TGCAGCGTTGAAACAGGGCACAAGTACGAGCAGTACTTC.

V and J are TRBV4-3 and TRBJ2-7, with 9 bases aligning to TRBD2. Trimming took 3 bases from V and 3 from J; bases not matched to a gene: 6. The CDR3 spans 15 residues. Germline values: CDR1 LGHNA, CDR2 YSLEER. In DNA form, the CDR3 reads TGCGCCAGCAGCCAGACTAGCGGAGATTACTACGAGCAGTACTTC. This sequence encodes CASSQTSGDYYEQYF.

This chain connects TRBV7-2 to TRBJ2-6, with 10 positions matching TRBD2. V was pared by 1 base and J by 0 bases, with 3 bases of the junction left unmatched. This CDR3 contains 18 residues. Germline V gene sequence: CDR1 SGHTA, CDR2 FQGNSA. The CDR3 DNA follows: TGTGCCAGCAGCTTAGGCGCTAGCGGGAGCTCTGGGGCCAACGTCCTGACTTTC. This codes for CASSLGASGSSGANVLTF.

The chain is built from TRBV7-9 and TRBJ1-1; 10 positions match TRBD1. Germline-derived CDR1 and CDR2 are SEHNR and FQNEAQ (reference sequence). V dropped 5 bases and J dropped 5; count of bases not matched to a gene: 5. The CDR3 loop spans 14 amino acids. This CDR3 reads CASSPTGGLTEAFF. CDR3 DNA: TGTGCCAGCAGCCCGACAGGGGGCCTGACTGAAGCTTTCTTT.